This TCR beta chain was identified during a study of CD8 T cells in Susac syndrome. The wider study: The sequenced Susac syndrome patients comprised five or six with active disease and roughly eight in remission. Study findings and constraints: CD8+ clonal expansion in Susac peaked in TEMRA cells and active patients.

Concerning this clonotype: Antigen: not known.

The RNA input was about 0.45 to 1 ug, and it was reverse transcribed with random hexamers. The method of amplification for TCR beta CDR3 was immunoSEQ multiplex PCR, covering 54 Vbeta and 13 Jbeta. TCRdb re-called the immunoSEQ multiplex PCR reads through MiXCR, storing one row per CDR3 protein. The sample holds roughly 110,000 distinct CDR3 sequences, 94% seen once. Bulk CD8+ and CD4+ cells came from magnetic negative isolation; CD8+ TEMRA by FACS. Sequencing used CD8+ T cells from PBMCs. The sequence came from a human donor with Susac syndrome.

CDR3 nucleotides: TGTGCCAGCAGCCCCGGCGGGGGGCATGGCTACACCTTC. Its translation is CASSPGGGHGYTF. The rearrangement links TRBV12-3 or TRBV12-4 to TRBJ1-2, with TRBD1 as a possible D gene (6 bases). V lost 6 bases and J 6 bases, leaving 14 bases between the germline ends. There are 13 residues in the CDR3.